The text below deals with one T cell receptor beta chain. The CDR3 length is 13 residues. The germline gives CDR1 SGHVS, CDR2 FQNEAQ. The V and J ends lost 2 bases and 6 bases respectively, with 10 bases between them. The sample is drawn from a study of T cell changes during pregnancy in multiple sclerosis. Repertoires were generated with immunoSEQ multiplex PCR, while TCRdb's copy carries only in-frame clones and drops some. The repertoire holds some 71,000 clones, 92% seen once, with roughly 1.6% in the top ten. V is TRBV7-8 and J is TRBJ1-1; a possible D gene is TRBD1 (6 bases). This TCR was recovered from a female donor with multiple sclerosis, enrolled in a pregnancy study. The sequenced sample was peripheral blood, obtained after pregnancy. The CDR3 spells CASSLQGRAEAFF. The CDR3 DNA reads as TGTGCCAGCAGCTTACAGGGGAGGGCTGAAGCTTTCTTT.